This T cell receptor (beta chain) was documented in a study of T cells in Graves' hyperthyroidism and ophthalmopathy. Overall study findings and caveats: A model of 13 V-J pairs discriminated ophthalmopathy from stable hyperthyroidism. Ophthalmopathy prediction by the model preceded onset by a median approximately 6.9 months.

Under 3 months was the duration of disease in ophthalmopathy patients, who also had a Clinical Activity Score of at least 3 and a NOSPECS grade of at least 4. V was shortened by 6 bases and J by 0 bases, with 15 bases between the two germline ends. Germline lookup yields CDR1 DFQATT and CDR2 SNEGSKA (reference sequence). This CDR3 has 14 residues. Authors of the study amplified TCR beta CDR3 regions from RNA transcripts. First-round RT-PCR targeting the TCR CDR3 was performed with the HTBI primer set. TCRdb independently ran MiXCR on the multiplex PCR reads; one entry per CDR3 protein. The sample has fewer than 450,000 distinct CDR3 sequences; 13% to 15% are singletons. This clonotype showed up many times. What it binds is not known.

This sequence originates from a woman aged 55-69 years with Graves' ophthalmopathy. The source material was blood. V and J are TRBV20-1 and TRBJ2-7; D may be TRBD2 (5 bases). As DNA, the CDR3 is TGCAGTGCCACCTCGGGGTTTACCTCCTACGAGCAGTACTTC. Protein product: CSATSGFTSYEQYF.